Detailed here is one T cell receptor beta chain. Germline trimming cut 4 bases from V and 10 bases from J; bases unmatched to any gene: 14. The CDR3 length is 15 residues. Germline CDR1 is SGHVS and CDR2 is FNYEAQ. The data stem from a study of shared clonotypes between healthy human individuals. Turning to the study itself: Two female and a few male donors aged 18 to 49 were enrolled.

The test was conducted at deep level. The authors sequenced unsorted PBMC DNA on ten immunoSEQ deep assay plates. Method: immunoSEQ multiplex PCR; TCRdb's copy keeps in-frame clones and lacks some. Of hundreds of thousands of clones listed, around 81% are singletons. V gene TRBV7-6 combines with J gene TRBJ1-1; 8 bases map to TRBD1. This sequence was found in a woman aged 40 to 49 in good health. Some clones in this sample may be carry-over from other donors' samples. The sequencing input was PBMCs. The CDR3 region has the DNA TGTGCCAGCAGCTCCAATCCGGACAGGGCGGTCGTAGCTTTCTTT. It yields the protein CASSSNPDRAVVAFF.